This T cell receptor (beta chain) was obtained from a study of Graves' ophthalmopathy and Graves' hyperthyroidism. Study-level points and caveats: Built on 13 signatures, a model told ophthalmopathy apart from stable hyperthyroidism with 85% to 90% sensitivity and approximately 80% specificity.

Additional autoimmune diseases, uncontrolled infections, pregnancy or lactation disqualified patients. Sampling more than 9 ml of fresh peripheral blood provided the PBMCs. Comment on this clonotype: Its specificity is unknown.

Scientists amplified the TCR beta CDR3 regions from RNA transcripts. Investigators did first-round RT-PCR with HTBI primers, then second-round multiplex PCR. TCRdb used MiXCR to reprocess the multiplex PCR reads, holding one entry per CDR3 protein. The profile shows approximately 700,000 distinct CDR3 sequences, roughly 39% of them singletons. The CDR3 spans 15 residues. Germline CDR1 is SGHTA and CDR2 is FQGNSA. Trimming took 5 bases from V and 2 from J; bases not matched to a gene: 5. This chain joins TRBV7-2 and TRBJ2-2; 7 bases map to TRBD1. The sample consisted of peripheral blood. This TCR came from an adult man with Graves' ophthalmopathy. The CDR3 region is CASSPWTGNTGELFF. The DNA for the CDR3 is TGTGCCAGCAGCCCTTGGACAGGAAACACCGGGGAGCTGTTTTTT. Based on the CDR3 plus reference TRBV7-2 and TRBJ2-2, the full variable domain is GAGVSQSPSNKVTEKGKDVELRCDPISGHTALYWYRQSLGQGLEFLIYFQGNSAPDKSGLPSDRFSAERTGGSVSTLTIQRTQQEDSAVYLCASSPWTGNTGELFFGEGSRLTVL.